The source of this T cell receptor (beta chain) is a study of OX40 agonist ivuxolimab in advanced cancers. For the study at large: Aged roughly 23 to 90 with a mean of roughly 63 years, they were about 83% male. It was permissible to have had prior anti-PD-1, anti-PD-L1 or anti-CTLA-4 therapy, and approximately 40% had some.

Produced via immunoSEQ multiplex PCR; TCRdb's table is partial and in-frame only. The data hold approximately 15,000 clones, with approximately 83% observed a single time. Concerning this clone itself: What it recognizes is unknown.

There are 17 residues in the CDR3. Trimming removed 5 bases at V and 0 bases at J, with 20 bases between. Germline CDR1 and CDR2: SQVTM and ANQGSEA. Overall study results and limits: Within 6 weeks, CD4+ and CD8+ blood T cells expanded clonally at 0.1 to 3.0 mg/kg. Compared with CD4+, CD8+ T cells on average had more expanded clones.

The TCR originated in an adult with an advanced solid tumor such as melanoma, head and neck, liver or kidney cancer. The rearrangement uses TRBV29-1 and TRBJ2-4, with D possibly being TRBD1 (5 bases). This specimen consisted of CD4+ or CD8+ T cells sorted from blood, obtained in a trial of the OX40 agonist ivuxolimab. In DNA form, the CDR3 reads TGCAGCGTTCAAATGGTAGGTAAGGGGAAAGCCAAAAACATTCAGTACTTC. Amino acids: CSVQMVGKGKAKNIQYF.